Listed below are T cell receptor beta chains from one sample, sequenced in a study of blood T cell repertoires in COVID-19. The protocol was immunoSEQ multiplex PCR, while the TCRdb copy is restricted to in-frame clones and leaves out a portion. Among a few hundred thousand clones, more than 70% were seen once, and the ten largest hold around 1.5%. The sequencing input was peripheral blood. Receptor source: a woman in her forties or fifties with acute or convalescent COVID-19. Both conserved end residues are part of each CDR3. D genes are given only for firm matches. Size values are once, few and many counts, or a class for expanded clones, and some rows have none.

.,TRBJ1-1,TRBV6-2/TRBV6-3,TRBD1,TGTGCCAGCAGTCTAACACAGGGGATGAACACTGAAGCTTTCTTT,CASSLTQGMNTEAFF
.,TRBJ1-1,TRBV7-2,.,TGTGCCAGCAGCCAAAACCCCCACATGGCTACTGAAGCTTTCTTT,CASSQNPHMATEAFF
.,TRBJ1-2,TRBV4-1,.,TGCGCCAGCAGCCAACAGGGCGGGGGGCCCTGGGGCTATGGCTACACCTTC,CASSQQGGGPWGYGYTF
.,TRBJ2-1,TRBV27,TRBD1,TGTGCCAGCAGCGAGGGACAGGGGGCAGGTGAGCAGTTCTTC,CASSEGQGAGEQFF
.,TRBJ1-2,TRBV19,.,TGTGCCAGTAGTATAGCTAACAGTGTCTCCTTCTATGGCTACACCTTC,CASSIANSVSFYGYTF
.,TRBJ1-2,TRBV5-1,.,TGCGCCAGCAGCACTCGGGGGGGCGGCTATGGCTACACCTTC,CASSTRGGGYGYTF
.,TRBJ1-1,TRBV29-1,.,TGCAGCACCTCCCTAGGGGCTGAAGCTTTCTTT,CSTSLGAEAFF
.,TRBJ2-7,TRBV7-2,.,TGTGCCAGCAGCACCCGGGGGACCTACGAGCAGTACTTC,CASSTRGTYEQYF
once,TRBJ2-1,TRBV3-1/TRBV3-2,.,TGTGCCAGCAGCCAGGAGGGGACCGCGTACAATGAGCAGTTCTTC,CASSQEGTAYNEQFF
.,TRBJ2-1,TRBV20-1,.,TGCAGTGCTAGGGCACAGAATGAGCAGTTCTTC,CSARAQNEQFF
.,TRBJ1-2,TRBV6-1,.,TGTGCCAGCAGTGAACGACCGGGGGGGGTCAACGGCTACACCTTC,CASSERPGGVNGYTF
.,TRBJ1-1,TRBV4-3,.,TGCGCCAGCAGCCAAGATTATGGAGGCTTTACTGAAGCTTTCTTT,CASSQDYGGFTEAFF
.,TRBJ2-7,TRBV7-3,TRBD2,TGTGCCAGCAGCCCTCAACTAGCGGGAGCCAACGAGCAGTACTTC,CASSPQLAGANEQYF
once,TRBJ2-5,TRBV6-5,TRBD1,TGTGCCAGCACCAAACAGGGGGCGCGGGAGACCCAGTACTTC,CASTKQGARETQYF
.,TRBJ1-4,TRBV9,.,TGTGCCAGCAGCGTAGATGTCTTCCCCAATGAAAAACTGTTTTTT,CASSVDVFPNEKLFF
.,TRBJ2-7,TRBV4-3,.,TGCGCCAGCAGCCAAGAAATTTATGGCCAGGTATCCTACGAGCAGTACTTC,CASSQEIYGQVSYEQYF
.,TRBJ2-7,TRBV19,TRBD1,TGTGCCAGTAGTGTCCGGGACAGGGCCTCCGAGCAGTACTTC,CASSVRDRASEQYF